Shown below are 12 T cell receptor beta chains from a single sample sequenced in a study of T cells in Graves' hyperthyroidism and ophthalmopathy. Template material for amplifying TCR beta CDR3 regions consisted of RNA transcripts. First-round RT-PCR with HTBI primers amplified the TCR CDR3 region. Via MiXCR, TCRdb re-called the multiplex PCR reads, giving one row per CDR3 protein. This table has hundreds of thousands of distinct CDR3 sequences, about 16% appearing once. Source material: blood. Receptors originate from a middle-aged woman with Graves' ophthalmopathy.

This clonotype was recorded many times. This chain connects TRBV6-1 to TRBJ1-2, with D perhaps matching TRBD1 (6 bases). CDR1 and CDR2 (germline): MNHNS, SASEGT. CDR3 length: 17 amino acids. V was trimmed by 5 bases and J by 4 bases, leaving 23 bases between them. The CDR3 DNA is TGTGCCAGCAGTTACCTCCCCCAAATCGGACAGCTCTATGGCTACACCTTC. Translated, it gives CASSYLPQIGQLYGYTF.

This clonotype was found a few times. The J gene is TRBJ2-7, the V gene TRBV5-4; TRBD1 might be the D (6 bases). V gave up 3 bases and J gave up 6 bases, with 13 bases separating them. CDR1 SGHNT and CDR2 YYREEE come from the germline V gene (reference sequence). The CDR3 sequence is 13 residues long. CDR3 sequence: CASSSRTAGEQYF. The CDR3, as DNA: TGTGCCAGCAGCTCTCGGACAGCAGGCGAGCAGTACTTC. Drawing the rest from reference TRBV5-4 and TRBJ2-7, the complete variable domain is ETGVTQSPTHLIKTRGQQVTLRCSSQSGHNTVSWYQQALGQGPQFIFQYYREEENGRGNFPPRFSGLQFPNYSSELNVNALELDDSALYLCASSSRTAGEQYFGPGTRLTVT.

The CDR3 sequence is CAISGVTEAFF. In DNA, the CDR3 is TGTGCCATCAGTGGGGTCACTGAAGCTTTCTTT. The genes are TRBV10-3 and TRBJ1-1; D remains ambiguous. In germline, CDR1 is ENHRY, CDR2 SYGVKD. V was shortened by 4 bases and J by 4 bases, with 4 bases between the two germline ends. This CDR3 is built from 11 residues.

The sample holds many counts of this clonotype. V and J are TRBV10-3 and TRBJ1-1, with D possibly matching TRBD1 (5 bases). Germline CDR1 reads ENHRY; CDR2 reads SYGVKD. The CDR3 totals 14 residues. V was cut by 0 bases and J by 5 bases, with 10 bases left in between. The chain's CDR3 is CAISESGVVTEAFF. DNA of the CDR3: TGTGCCATCAGTGAGTCGGGGGTTGTGACTGAAGCTTTCTTT.

This clonotype has ten or more counts. The chain is built from TRBV11-2 and TRBJ1-4; D may be TRBD1 (5 bases). The germline CDR1 and CDR2 sequences are SGHAT and FQNNGV. V was clipped by 0 bases and J by 7 bases, with 12 bases between them. The CDR3 totals 15 residues. CDR3 sequence (DNA): TGTGCCAGCAGCTTAGAATGGGGGGATGGTGAAAAACTGTTTTTT. It codes for CASSLEWGDGEKLFF.

This clonotype has a handful of counts. The chain carries TRBV19 and TRBJ1-3, with 7 bases fitting TRBD1. The germline gives CDR1 LNHDA, CDR2 SQIVND (reference sequence). The CDR3 has 17 amino acids. Losses at the gene ends were 6 bases for V and 0 bases for J; bases not matched to a gene: 11. CDR3 sequence reads: CASSLPPGQISGNTIYF. CDR3 in DNA: TGTGCCAGTAGCCTCCCTCCGGGACAGATCTCTGGAAACACCATATATTTT.

This clonotype was counted only a few times. This sequence joins TRBV4-1 and TRBJ2-7, with 14 bases that match TRBD2. This CDR3 has 16 residues. J gave up 6 bases and V 1 base, and 5 bases lay outside the gene matches. Germline-derived CDR1 and CDR2 are MGHRA and YSYEKL. CDR3 in amino acids: CASSQGGLAGVGEQYF. CDR3 coding DNA: TGCGCCAGCAGCCAAGGGGGACTAGCGGGAGTGGGCGAGCAGTACTTC.

This clonotype was found many times. The chain couples TRBV2 to TRBJ2-2; the match to TRBD2 covers 7 bases. J was trimmed by 3 bases and V by 4 bases; bases with no gene match: 8. The V gene's germline CDR1 is SNHLY and CDR2 FYNNEI. The CDR3 contains 16 residues. The CDR3 nucleotides read TGTGCCAGCAGTGTTCGGCGGGGGAGAGACACCGGGGAGCTGTTTTTT. Encoded protein: CASSVRRGRDTGELFF.

This clonotype was recorded many times. The chain carries TRBV7-2 and TRBJ1-3, with 10 bases fitting TRBD1. The V gene end was trimmed by 7 bases and the J gene end by 2 bases; junction bases not matched to a gene: 8. The germline V gene encodes CDR1 SGHTA and CDR2 FQGNSA. CDR3 size: 16 residues. The CDR3 spells CASILGGTGAGNTIYF. The CDR3 nucleotides are TGTGCCAGCATTCTAGGGGGGACAGGGGCTGGAAACACCATATATTTT.

This clonotype occurred a few times. The chain recombines TRBV6-1 with TRBJ1-2; D is ambiguous. Germline loops: CDR1 MNHNS, CDR2 SASEGT. V was clipped by 9 bases and J by 1 base, with 15 bases between them. CDR3 length: 14 residues. CDR3 in amino acids: CASSYGRINYGYTF. CDR3 coding DNA: TGTGCCAGTTCTTACGGCAGAATTAACTATGGCTACACCTTC.

The sample holds many counts of this clonotype. The chain carries TRBV11-2 and TRBJ2-7; a weak D match, TRBD2 (5 bases). Germline CDR1 is SGHAT and CDR2 is FQNNGV. CDR3 length: 15 amino acids. V shed 5 bases and J shed 0 bases, with 14 bases lying between them. CDR3 amino acids: CASSKDGRSSYEQYF. Here the CDR3 DNA reads TGTGCCAGCAGCAAGGATGGGAGAAGCTCCTACGAGCAGTACTTC.

There are many counts of this clonotype. The J gene is TRBJ2-3, the V gene TRBV11-3, with D perhaps TRBD2 (6 bases). Deletions cut 1 base from V and 1 base from J, with 15 bases between. This CDR3 comprises 17 residues. The germline V gene encodes CDR1 SGHNT and CDR2 YENEEA. In DNA form, the CDR3 reads TGTGCCAGCAGCTTAGGCCACTCTAGCGTTGGCACAGATACGCAGTATTTT. Its translation is CASSLGHSSVGTDTQYF. Combining the CDR3 with reference TRBV11-3 and TRBJ2-3 gives the whole variable domain EAGVVQSPRYKIIEKKQPVAFWCNPISGHNTLYWYLQNLGQGPELLIRYENEEAVDDSQLPKDRFSAERLKGVDSTLKIQPAELGDSAVYLCASSLGHSSVGTDTQYFGPGTRLTVL.